The 27 T cell receptor beta chains in this list originate from one sample, sequenced in a study of T cell changes during pregnancy in multiple sclerosis. Data came from immunoSEQ multiplex PCR; TCRdb stores just in-frame clones and leaves some out. The sample includes roughly 80,000 clones, more than 85% of them seen just once. The sequencing here drew on peripheral blood, taken after pregnancy. The receptors derive from a female donor in good health, enrolled as a control in a pregnancy study.

The genes are TRBV28 and TRBJ2-7; TRBD2 agrees at 10 bases. In germline, CDR1 is MDHEN, CDR2 SYDVKM. V shed 8 bases and J 3 bases; nucleotides not matched to a gene: 7. CDR3 length: 14 residues. In DNA form, the CDR3 reads TGTGCCAGCGGGGAGCGGGAGGGACGCTACGAGCAGTACTTC. Its protein product is CASGEREGRYEQYF.

V is TRBV11-2 and J is TRBJ2-5; 12 nucleotides agree with TRBD1. Per the germline V gene, CDR1 is SGHAT and CDR2 is FQNNGV. The CDR3 is 19 amino acids. V lost 5 bases, J lost 5 bases, and 18 bases stayed unmatched. Written as DNA, the CDR3 is TGTGCCAGCAGCCCAATAGGGGGACAGGGGGCGGAGGGGTTGGAGACCCAGTACTTC. Its translation is CASSPIGGQGAEGLETQYF. The whole variable domain, filled in from reference TRBV11-2 and TRBJ2-5, reads EAGVAQSPRYKIIEKRQSVAFWCNPISGHATLYWYQQILGQGPKLLIQFQNNGVVDDSQLPKDRFSAERLKGVDSTLKIQPAKLEDSAVYLCASSPIGGQGAEGLETQYFGPGTRLLVL.

The genes are TRBV28 and TRBJ2-2; D remains unclear. Germline assignment: CDR1 MDHEN and CDR2 SYDVKM. Trimming removed 7 bases at V and 0 bases at J, with 9 bases between. The CDR3 is 14 amino acids. The CDR3 reads CASMELPNTGELFF. The CDR3 DNA sequence: TGTGCCAGCATGGAGCTCCCGAACACCGGGGAGCTGTTTTTT.

This clone was observed a single time. The rearrangement links TRBV7-9 to TRBJ1-2, with a weak D call TRBD1 (6 bases). Germline assignment: CDR1 SEHNR and CDR2 FQNEAQ (reference sequence). V was trimmed by 4 bases and J by 4 bases, leaving 10 bases between them. This CDR3 is 13 amino acids long. In nucleotides, the CDR3 is TGTGCCAGCAGCTCAAGACAGGCCTATGGCTACACCTTC. Protein product: CASSSRQAYGYTF. Together with reference TRBV7-9 and TRBJ1-2, the CDR3 gives the full variable domain: DTGVSQNPRHKITKRGQNVTFRCDPISEHNRLYWYRQTLGQGPEFLTYFQNEAQLEKSRLLSDRFSAERPKGSFSTLEIQRTEQGDSAMYLCASSSRQAYGYTFGSGTRLTVV.

The chain employs TRBV7-9 and TRBJ2-1, with 9 bases aligning to TRBD2. Germline CDR1 SEHNR, CDR2 FQNEAQ (reference sequence). Trimming removed 1 base from V and 8 bases from J; junction bases left unmatched: 9. The CDR3 has 16 residues. Here the CDR3 DNA reads TGTGCCAGCAGCTTAGAGTCCCTAGCGGGAATGCATGAGCAGTTCTTC. This gives the protein CASSLESLAGMHEQFF.

CDR3 region: CASSSAGELFF. Here the CDR3 DNA reads TGTGCCAGCAGCTCTGCCGGGGAGCTGTTTTTT. The gene calls are TRBV5-4 and TRBJ2-2; D is unresolved. Germline V CDR1 and CDR2: SGHNT, YYREEE (reference sequence). This CDR3 has 11 residues. V was clipped by 3 bases and J by 6 bases, with 3 bases between them.

This sequence joins TRBV15 and TRBJ1-5, with TRBD1 identical over 8 bases. Germline-derived CDR1 and CDR2 are LNHNV and YYDKDF (reference sequence). The CDR3 is 16 residues long. The J segment lost 4 bases and the V segment lost 1 base, leaving 6 bases of the junction unmatched. The CDR3 DNA is TGTGCCACCAGCAGAGGCCCCCGGGACAGGAATCAGCCCCAGCATTTT. This sequence encodes CATSRGPRDRNQPQHF.

The chain employs TRBV6-5 and TRBJ2-7; TRBD2 is a possible D gene (6 bases). CDR1 is MNHEY and CDR2 is SVGAGI in the germline V gene. This CDR3 comprises 15 residues. Trimming pared 5 bases from V and 9 bases from J, leaving 23 bases between. For the CDR3, the DNA is TGTGCCAGCAGTCGACAGCTCGGCGGGCGGGGCGCGCAGTACTTC. Its translation: CASSRQLGGRGAQYF.

The chain joins TRBV7-8 to TRBJ2-2; a weak D match, TRBD2 (5 bases). The CDR3 sequence is 12 residues long. V shed 3 bases and J shed 6 bases, with 5 bases lying between them. CDR1 and CDR2 (germline): SGHVS, FQNEAQ. The CDR3 here is CASSFGAGELFF. In DNA, the CDR3 is TGTGCCAGCAGCTTCGGGGCCGGGGAGCTGTTTTTT.

The chain combines TRBV7-9 with TRBJ1-2; weak D call: TRBD1 (5 bases). V gave up 6 bases and J gave up 0 bases, with 11 bases separating them. The germline V gene encodes CDR1 SEHNR and CDR2 FQNEAQ (reference sequence). This CDR3 contains 14 residues. The CDR3 nucleotides read TGTGCCAGCAGGCGGGACTCCGCTAACTATGGCTACACCTTC. Encoded protein: CASRRDSANYGYTF.

The J gene is TRBJ2-6, the V gene TRBV6-5; D possibly corresponds to TRBD1 (6 bases). The germline gives CDR1 MNHEY, CDR2 SVGAGI. Trimming took off 0 bases at V and 0 bases at J, with 6 bases between the two ends. The CDR3 length is 16 residues. The CDR3 DNA is TGTGCCAGCAGTTACTCGACAGGCTCTGGGGCCAACGTCCTGACTTTC. Translation gives CASSYSTGSGANVLTF.

The J gene is TRBJ1-5, the V gene TRBV5-6; the D gene is possibly TRBD1 (6 bases). The V end lost 1 base, the J end lost 3 bases, and 17 bases lay between the germline ends. Per the germline V gene, CDR1 is SGHDT and CDR2 is YYEEEE. The CDR3 length is 17 residues. CDR3 in DNA: TGTGCCAGCAGCTTGATGTTCGGATCAGGGGACAATCAGCCCCAGCATTTT. Translated, it gives CASSLMFGSGDNQPQHF.

The gene calls are TRBV9 and TRBJ2-7; D may be TRBD1 (5 bases). The V and J ends lost 0 bases and 3 bases respectively, with 13 bases between them. CDR1 is SGDLS and CDR2 is YYNGEE in the germline V gene. The CDR3 is 15 amino acids. The CDR3, as DNA: TGTGCCAGCAGCGTAGGGGTCTGGGGCGGCTACGAGCAGTACTTC. Protein: CASSVGVWGGYEQYF.

The gene calls are TRBV6-6 and TRBJ1-5; D call uncertain. There are 14 residues in the CDR3. The V gene's germline CDR1 is MNHNY and CDR2 SVGAGI (reference sequence). V shed 6 bases and J shed 9 bases, with 18 bases lying between them. The CDR3 here is CASSPFSGGSPQHF. The CDR3 nucleotides read TGTGCCAGCAGCCCGTTTTCTGGCGGGTCGCCCCAGCATTTT.

The sample holds one count of this clone. The chain recombines TRBV15 with TRBJ2-7, with TRBD1 matching 7 bases. Germline trimming cut 4 bases from V and 2 bases from J; bases unmatched to any gene: 8. Looked up from germline, CDR1 is LNHNV and CDR2 is YYDKDF (reference sequence). CDR3 size: 15 residues. The chain's CDR3 is CATSTVTGYPYEQYF. In DNA form, the CDR3 reads TGTGCCACCAGCACGGTGACAGGGTACCCCTACGAGCAGTACTTC.

This chain uses TRBV2 with TRBJ2-1; 12 bases are a match to TRBD2. V trimming: 6 bases; J trimming: 6 bases; junction bases outside the gene matches: 9. CDR1 and CDR2 (germline): SNHLY, FYNNEI. The CDR3 length is 16 residues. CDR3 protein: CASRLLAGGSLNEQFF. CDR3 DNA: TGTGCCAGCAGGTTACTAGCGGGGGGCTCCCTCAATGAGCAGTTCTTC.

The chain links TRBV4-2 to TRBJ1-6; D gene ambiguous. This CDR3 is 15 amino acids long. V was pared by 2 bases and J by 7 bases, with 12 bases between. Looked up from germline, CDR1 is LGHNA and CDR2 is YNFKEQ. CDR3 in DNA: TGTGCCAGCAGCCAATCCCGACTGAGAAATTCACCCCTCCACTTT. It codes for CASSQSRLRNSPLHF.

The CDR3 nucleotides read TGTGCCAGCAGTCGGGACTATCGCGAGCAGTACTTC. This gives the protein CASSRDYREQYF. The gene calls are TRBV7-9 and TRBJ2-7; 7 bases map to TRBD2. Looked up from germline, CDR1 is SEHNR and CDR2 is FQNEAQ (reference sequence). After removal of 6 bases from V and 6 bases from J, the junction contained 5 bases not matched to a gene. CDR3 length: 12 amino acids. Drawing the rest from reference TRBV7-9 and TRBJ2-7, the complete variable domain is DTGVSQNPRHKITKRGQNVTFRCDPISEHNRLYWYRQTLGQGPEFLTYFQNEAQLEKSRLLSDRFSAERPKGSFSTLEIQRTEQGDSAMYLCASSRDYREQYFGPGTRLTVT.

This chain links TRBV6-5 with TRBJ2-7; tentatively, D is TRBD1 (6 bases). Germline loops: CDR1 MNHEY, CDR2 SVGAGI. Trimming cost V 6 bases and J 0 bases, with 15 bases left between them. This CDR3 is 15 amino acids long. This CDR3 reads CASSKDSFISYEQYF. The CDR3 bases are TGTGCCAGCAGCAAGGACAGTTTCATCTCCTACGAGCAGTACTTC.

The rearrangement links TRBV4-1 to TRBJ2-1, with a tentative D call TRBD2 (5 bases). The germline CDR1 and CDR2 sequences are MGHRA and YSYEKL. The CDR3 sequence is 13 residues long. V was clipped by 7 bases and J by 8 bases, with 15 bases between them. The DNA for the CDR3 is TGCGCCAGCAAAGGCGGGCTAGGTTATGAGCAGTTCTTC. Translated: CASKGGLGYEQFF.

This chain joins TRBV6-1 and TRBJ2-6; no clear D gene. Trimming took 4 bases from V and 2 from J, leaving 6 bases between them. The V gene's germline CDR1 is MNHNS and CDR2 SASEGT. The CDR3 is 14 residues long. CDR3 sequence (DNA): TGTGCCAGCAGTGTTTCGGCTGGGGCCAACGTCCTGACTTTC. Translation: CASSVSAGANVLTF.

The chain joins TRBV9 to TRBJ2-1; 8 nucleotides match TRBD2. The CDR3 sequence is 16 residues long. The germline CDR1 and CDR2 sequences are SGDLS and YYNGEE. The junction had 10 bases not matched to a gene; V was cut back by 3 bases and J by 5 bases. The CDR3 is CASSAGAGAGDNEQFF. DNA of the CDR3: TGTGCCAGCAGCGCGGGAGCGGGAGCGGGGGACAATGAGCAGTTCTTC.

J is TRBJ2-3 and V is TRBV4-2, with unresolved D. V lost 0 bases and J 2 bases, leaving 9 bases between the germline ends. The CDR3 extends over 15 amino acids. CDR1 LGHNA and CDR2 YNFKEQ come from the germline V gene. The CDR3 DNA follows: TGTGCCAGCAGCCAAGATACCGGTTTCACAGATACGCAGTATTTT. Its protein is CASSQDTGFTDTQYF.

The V gene is TRBV15, the J gene TRBJ2-1; TRBD2 is a possible D gene (7 bases). V was shortened by 0 bases and J by 6 bases, with 18 bases between the two germline ends. This CDR3 is built from 17 residues. Germline V lookup: CDR1 LNHNV, CDR2 YYDKDF (reference sequence). The CDR3 DNA sequence: TGTGCCACCAGCAGAGAAATTGGGGGGGGGCCAACCAATGAGCAGTTCTTC. The encoded protein is CATSREIGGGPTNEQFF.

The CDR3 protein is CASSQDRGTANTGELFF. In nucleotides, the CDR3 is TGCGCCAGCAGCCAAGATCGGGGGACAGCGAACACCGGGGAGCTGTTTTTT. The rearrangement links TRBV4-3 to TRBJ2-2, with a tentative D call TRBD1 (7 bases). Germline values: CDR1 LGHNA, CDR2 YSLEER. Trimming took off 0 bases at V and 0 bases at J, with 11 bases between the two ends. CDR3 length: 17 residues.

The V and J genes are TRBV19 and TRBJ1-1, with D maybe TRBD1 (6 bases). Germline V gives CDR1 LNHDA, CDR2 SQIVND (reference sequence). Trimming cost V 1 base and J 8 bases, with 11 bases left between them. The CDR3 has 13 amino acids. The CDR3 here is CASSIVGRGEAFF. The CDR3 DNA is TGTGCCAGTAGTATAGTTGGTAGGGGGGAAGCTTTCTTT.

V usage is TRBV18 and J usage is TRBJ2-7; 7 bases match TRBD1. Germline CDR1 is KGHSH and CDR2 is LQKENI. V lost 0 bases to trimming and J lost 6 bases; unmatched junction nucleotides: 5. This CDR3 comprises 14 residues. CDR3 amino acids: CASSPPNSGGEQYF. The CDR3 bases are TGTGCCAGCTCACCACCGAACTCAGGGGGCGAGCAGTACTTC. Together with reference TRBV18 and TRBJ2-7, the CDR3 gives the full variable domain: NAGVMQNPRHLVRRRGQEARLRCSPMKGHSHVYWYRQLPEEGLKFMVYLQKENIIDESGMPKERFSAEFPKEGPSILRIQQVVRGDSAAYFCASSPPNSGGEQYFGPGTRLTVT.